What follows describes a single T cell receptor beta chain. Its target is not known. Each CDR3 protein gets one entry after TCRdb re-called the 5' RACE reads with MiXCR. The data show 200,000 to 250,000 distinct CDR3 sequences, roughly 13% seen once. The germline V gene encodes CDR1 MNHNS and CDR2 SASEGT. CDR3 length: 14 residues. With 2 bases removed from V and 6 bases from J, the gap between germline ends came to 13 bases. This entry is derived from a study of identical twins. Regarding the study as a whole: Reduced insertions were recorded for abundant cord blood beta clonotypes, with no such pattern in memory repertoires.

This sample was also put to use in a study of yellow fever vaccine responses in identical twins.

What was sequenced was memory (CD45RO+) T cells sorted from blood. This receptor was identified in a woman between 18 and 30 years old in good health. This rearrangement joins TRBV6-1 to TRBJ1-1; unclear D gene. This CDR3 is CASSESGNPSEAFF. For the CDR3, the DNA is TGTGCCAGCAGTGAAAGCGGCAACCCCTCTGAAGCTTTCTTT.